The 19 T cell receptor beta chains in this list originate from one sample, sequenced in a study of CD8+ T cells in alopecia areata. Sequencing relied on a cDNA template that was reverse transcribed from extracted RNA. Libraries were prepared by immunoSEQ multiplex PCR; TCRdb keeps only in-frame clonotypes and omits some of them. Here the sample spans 110,000 to 150,000 clones, 45% to 60% being singletons. The input for sequencing was CD4+ T cells sorted from blood, taken at week 0. Source of these receptors: a human donor with alopecia areata.

A few counts support this clone. The J gene is TRBJ2-1, the V gene TRBV4-1, with TRBD2 matching 8 bases. Unmatched junction bases numbered 12, after V lost 0 bases and J lost 8 bases. Germline CDR1 and CDR2: MGHRA and YSYEKL. The CDR3 totals 17 residues. The CDR3 DNA is TGCGCCAGCAGCCAAGAGGCTTGGAGCGGGAGTCCCCATGAGCAGTTCTTC. This translates into CASSQEAWSGSPHEQFF.

This clone was seen only a few times. This chain joins TRBV5-1 and TRBJ2-1, with 10 bases lining up with TRBD2. Germline V gene data show CDR1 as SGHRS and CDR2 as YFSETQ. Trimming cost V 4 bases and J 4 bases; bases outside gene matches: 8. The CDR3 runs to 16 residues. CDR3 coding DNA: TGCGCCAGCAGCCCCGGGAGGACTAGCGGTTACAATGAGCAGTTCTTC. Its protein product is CASSPGRTSGYNEQFF.

The chain combines TRBV2 with TRBJ1-5, with a tentative D call TRBD1 (5 bases). The V gene lost 5 bases and the J gene lost 1 base, with 9 bases spanning the gap. From germline, CDR1 is SNHLY and CDR2 FYNNEI. This CDR3 comprises 14 residues. Here the CDR3 DNA reads TGTGCCAGCAGTCGGACACAAAGCAATCAGCCCCAGCATTTT. Amino acids: CASSRTQSNQPQHF.

This clone was seen a handful of times. The chain carries TRBV30 and TRBJ2-7; D gene unclear. Germline V gene data show CDR1 as GTSNPN and CDR2 as SVGIG (reference sequence). The CDR3 contains 12 residues. V was trimmed by 0 bases and J by 3 bases, leaving 6 bases between them. The CDR3 sequence is CAWSVSGYEQYF. As DNA, the CDR3 is TGTGCCTGGAGTGTGTCCGGCTACGAGCAGTACTTC.

V and J are TRBV7-8 and TRBJ2-1, with 12 bases fitting TRBD2. CDR3 length: 18 residues. Germline values: CDR1 SGHVS, CDR2 FQNEAQ. After removal of 3 bases from V and 7 bases from J, the junction contained 13 bases not matched to a gene. The CDR3: CASSLGWVASGRENEQFF. CDR3 nucleotide sequence: TGTGCCAGCAGCTTGGGGTGGGTCGCTAGCGGGAGGGAGAATGAGCAGTTCTTC.

The CDR3 loop is CASSQPGQGSTHGYTF. The CDR3 nucleotides read TGTGCCAGCAGCCAGCCGGGACAGGGTTCTACGCATGGCTACACCTTC. The rearrangement uses TRBV4-2 and TRBJ1-2; 9 nucleotides line up with TRBD1. Looked up from germline, CDR1 is LGHNA and CDR2 is YNFKEQ. The CDR3 covers 16 residues. With V trimmed by 3 bases and J by 6 bases, 11 bases remained unmatched.

The J gene is TRBJ1-1, the V gene TRBV30; weak D call: TRBD1 (6 bases). V gave up 1 base and J gave up 4 bases, with 13 bases separating them. This CDR3 contains 14 residues. Germline V lookup: CDR1 GTSNPN, CDR2 SVGIG (reference sequence). The CDR3 DNA reads TGTGCCTGGAGTGCGGGGGCGCGTGGCACTGAAGCTTTCTTT. Encoded protein: CAWSAGARGTEAFF.

This clone was counted once. V and J are TRBV14 and TRBJ1-1; no definite D call. Per germline, CDR1 SGHDN and CDR2 FVKESK. The length of the CDR3 is 15 residues. V dropped 2 bases and J dropped 1 base, with 11 bases sitting between them. The CDR3 DNA sequence: TGTGCCAGCAGCCAATGGGTGGCCTCGAACACTGAAGCTTTCTTT. The encoded protein is CASSQWVASNTEAFF.

The gene calls are TRBV5-1 and TRBJ2-6; D ambiguous. The germline V and J ends were trimmed by 3 bases and 0 bases, with 7 bases remaining between them. Looked up from germline, CDR1 is SGHRS and CDR2 is YFSETQ. CDR3 length: 15 amino acids. DNA for the CDR3: TGCGCCAGCAGCTCTGGGTCCTCTGGGGCCAACGTCCTGACTTTC. It translates to CASSSGSSGANVLTF.

The J gene is TRBJ2-5, the V gene TRBV5-1; no definite D call. The germline V gene encodes CDR1 SGHRS and CDR2 YFSETQ. There are 12 residues in the CDR3. Trimming pared 5 bases from V and 1 base from J, leaving 6 bases between. CDR3 in amino acids: CASRILQETQYF. The CDR3 bases are TGCGCCAGCAGGATCCTCCAAGAGACCCAGTACTTC.

The chain uses TRBV7-9 and TRBJ2-1; 10 positions agree with TRBD2. Looked up from germline, CDR1 is SEHNR and CDR2 is FQNEAQ (reference sequence). There are 15 residues in the CDR3. V shed 2 bases and J 11 bases; nucleotides not matched to a gene: 9. The CDR3 sequence: CASSLSLAGEEKQFF. CDR3 nucleotides: TGTGCCAGCAGCTTATCGCTAGCGGGAGAGGAGAAGCAGTTCTTC.

The rearrangement uses TRBV18 and TRBJ1-3; TRBD1 might be the D (5 bases). CDR1 is KGHSH, CDR2 LQKENI, per germline. There are 17 residues in the CDR3. Trimming removed 3 bases from V and 2 bases from J, with 17 bases in between. The CDR3 spells CASSPRQGASTGNTIYF. CDR3 bases: TGTGCCAGCTCACCCCGGCAGGGTGCTTCGACTGGAAACACCATATATTTT.

V is TRBV28 and J is TRBJ2-1, with D hard to call. Germline CDR1 reads MDHEN; CDR2 reads SYDVKM. Trimming shortened V by 6 bases and J by 9 bases, and 9 bases separated the two germline ends. This CDR3 is built from 11 residues. This CDR3 is CASSKIAEQFF. For the CDR3, the DNA is TGTGCCAGCAGCAAAATTGCTGAGCAGTTCTTC.

The chain links TRBV7-9 to TRBJ1-1; the D is unclear. This CDR3 is 14 amino acids long. The V and J ends lost 4 bases and 3 bases respectively, with 12 bases between them. Germline CDR1 reads SEHNR; CDR2 reads FQNEAQ (reference sequence). The chain's CDR3 is CASSYRGEHTEAFF. DNA of the CDR3: TGTGCCAGCAGCTACCGAGGAGAGCACACTGAAGCTTTCTTT.

J is TRBJ2-7 and V is TRBV18, with D uncertain. Trimming removed 3 bases at V and 7 bases at J, with 13 bases between. The CDR3 loop spans 13 amino acids. CDR1 is KGHSH, CDR2 LQKENI, per germline. The CDR3 here is CASSPASENEQYF. The CDR3 DNA is TGTGCCAGCTCACCTGCATCGGAGAATGAGCAGTACTTC. Variable domain in full (rest from reference TRBV18 and TRBJ2-7): NAGVMQNPRHLVRRRGQEARLRCSPMKGHSHVYWYRQLPEEGLKFMVYLQKENIIDESGMPKERFSAEFPKEGPSILRIQQVVRGDSAAYFCASSPASENEQYFGPGTRLTVT.

This clone was detected a few times. The chain combines TRBV28 with TRBJ2-6; D might be TRBD1 or TRBD2, each matching 5 bases. The germline CDR1 and CDR2 sequences are MDHEN and SYDVKM. V lost 5 bases to trimming and J lost 4 bases, with 24 bases between them. The CDR3 covers 19 residues. The CDR3 nucleotides read TGTGCCAGCAGTACCGGGACCCCCCTTAAGAGCGAGGGGGCCAACGTCCTGACTTTC. This translates into CASSTGTPLKSEGANVLTF.

In this sample, this clone turned up a few times. The chain employs TRBV5-1 and TRBJ2-1; 11 positions agree with TRBD2. V trimming: 4 bases; J trimming: 5 bases; junction bases outside the gene matches: 5. The CDR3 consists of 15 residues. Germline V gene lookup returns CDR1 SGHRS and CDR2 YFSETQ. In DNA, the CDR3 is TGCGCCAGCAGCGTAGAACTAGCGGGGGACAATGAGCAGTTCTTC. Protein product: CASSVELAGDNEQFF. The full variable domain, rest sourced from reference TRBV5-1 and TRBJ2-1, is KAGVTQTPRYLIKTRGQQVTLSCSPISGHRSVSWYQQTPGQGLQFLFEYFSETQRNKGNFPGRFSGRQFSNSRSEMNVSTLELGDSALYLCASSVELAGDNEQFFGPGTRLTVL.

The chain recombines TRBV7-2 with TRBJ2-6, with D hard to call. Trimming left V 5 bases short and J 0 bases short, with 8 bases between. Germline lookup yields CDR1 SGHTA and CDR2 FQGNSA. The length of the CDR3 is 15 residues. CDR3 sequence reads: CASSRGSSGANVLTF. CDR3 nucleotide sequence: TGTGCCAGCAGCCGAGGAAGCTCTGGGGCCAACGTCCTGACTTTC.

The chain couples TRBV27 to TRBJ1-3; maybe TRBD1 (5 bases). The V and J ends lost 5 bases and 0 bases respectively, with 8 bases between them. There are 14 residues in the CDR3. Germline values: CDR1 MNHEY, CDR2 SMNVEV (reference sequence). CDR3 residues: CASSRGSSGNTIYF. The CDR3 region has the DNA TGTGCCAGCAGTCGGGGGAGCTCTGGAAACACCATATATTTT.